One sample yielded the 2 T cell receptor beta chains listed below, sequenced in a study of blood T cells in healthy people across ages. A second PCR, run for about 7 to 11 cycles, used a sample-barcoded 5' primer plus a J-beta primer mix. TCRdb recomputed calls from the 5' RACE reads with MiXCR, one row per CDR3 protein. The sample lists 1.5 million to 2 million distinct CDR3 sequences; 28% were seen once. Sample: blood. The receptors originated from a woman in her thirties in good health.

The sample holds a few counts of this clonotype. The V call is TRBV6-5, the J call TRBJ2-7; no clear D gene. The CDR3 consists of 14 residues. V was cut by 5 bases and J by 2 bases, with 13 bases left in between. The V gene's germline CDR1 is MNHEY and CDR2 SVGAGI. The CDR3 bases are TGTGCCAGCAGTCGCCAAGCGTTTCCCTACGAGCAGTACTTC. This translates into CASSRQAFPYEQYF.

In DNA, the CDR3 is TGTGCCAGCAGCGTAGGGAGAGGGGCCCTCACAGATACGCAGTATTTT. Its protein product is CASSVGRGALTDTQYF. V is TRBV9 and J is TRBJ2-3; D may correspond to TRBD1 or TRBD2 (5 bases each). Germline V gene sequence: CDR1 SGDLS, CDR2 YYNGEE. Deletions cut 0 bases from V and 2 bases from J, with 13 bases between. The CDR3 extends over 16 amino acids.